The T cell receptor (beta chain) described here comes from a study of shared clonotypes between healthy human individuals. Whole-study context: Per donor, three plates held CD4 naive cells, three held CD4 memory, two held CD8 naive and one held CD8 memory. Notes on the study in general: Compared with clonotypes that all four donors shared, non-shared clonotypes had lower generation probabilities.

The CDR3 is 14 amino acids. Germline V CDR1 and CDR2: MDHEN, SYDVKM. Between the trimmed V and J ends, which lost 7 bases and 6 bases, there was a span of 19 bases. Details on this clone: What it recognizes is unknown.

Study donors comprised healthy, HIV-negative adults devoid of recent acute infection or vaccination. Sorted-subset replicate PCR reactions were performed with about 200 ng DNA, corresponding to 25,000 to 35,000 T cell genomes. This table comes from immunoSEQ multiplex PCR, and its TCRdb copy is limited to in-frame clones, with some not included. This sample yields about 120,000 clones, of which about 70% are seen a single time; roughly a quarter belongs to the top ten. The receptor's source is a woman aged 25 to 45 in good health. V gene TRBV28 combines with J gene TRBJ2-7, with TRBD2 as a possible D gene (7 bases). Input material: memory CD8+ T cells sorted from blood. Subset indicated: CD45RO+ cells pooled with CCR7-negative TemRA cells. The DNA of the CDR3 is TGTGCCAGCACTCTTTCTTGGGGGGGCGGCGAGCAGTACTTC. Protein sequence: CASTLSWGGGEQYF.